This T cell receptor beta chain comes out of a study of cytomegalovirus exposure and HLA in healthy donors. Notes on the study in general: Equally common other TCR beta chains were less clonally expanded than HLA-associated ones, a later analysis found. With further analysis later on, most CMV-associated TCR beta chains appeared HLA-restricted. The presence/absence work took it that sequencing depth was about the same across donors. Accounts indicate the classifier identified cytomegalovirus status with strong specificity and sensitivity.

Germline CDR1 ENHRY, CDR2 SYGVKD. V was pared by 7 bases and J by 6 bases, with 11 bases of the junction left unmatched. The length of the CDR3 is 14 residues. It was with 60 Vbeta and 13 Jbeta primers that the PCR ran. Data came from immunoSEQ multiplex PCR; TCRdb stores just in-frame clones and leaves some out. The data hold about 130,000 clones, with approximately 80% observed a single time. In regard to this clone: The antigen is undetermined.

The V gene is TRBV10-3, the J gene TRBJ1-2, with 7 nucleotides matching TRBD1. The TCR was taken from a man under 40 in good health and CMV-seronegative. The sample taken for sequencing was PBMCs. DNA for the CDR3: TGTGCCATCAACCCGACAGGGTGGGGTAATGGCTACACCTTC. Amino acid sequence: CAINPTGWGNGYTF.